This T cell receptor beta chain was observed in a study of beta chain features in type 1 diabetes. Expressed TCRB transcripts were sequenced after all isolated RNA was converted to cDNA. Clones were sequenced by immunoSEQ multiplex PCR, and TCRdb holds only the in-frame ones, with some missing. The sample lists some 17,000 clones, about 70% seen once, with roughly 0.77% in the top ten. Notes on this clone: Its antigen is as yet unknown.

General observations from the study: Among patients with Type 1 diabetes, TCRB CDR3s were moderately but significantly shorter in every one of the four CD4+ subsets. PCR might pick shorter templates more often, in the same way for patients and controls.

V dropped 8 bases and J dropped 8 bases, with 15 bases sitting between them. CDR3 size: 13 residues. The germline CDR1 and CDR2 sequences are SEHNR and FQNEAQ (reference sequence). This TCR derives from a man under 40 with type 1 diabetes. The chain has TRBV7-9 and TRBJ1-4; perhaps TRBD1 as D (5 bases). Sample: stem cell memory CD4+ T cells from blood. The CDR3 DNA is TGTGCCAGCCAGCCCTCCGGGGGAGAAAAACTGTTTTTT. Translating gives CASQPSGGEKLFF.